This T cell receptor (beta chain) is from a study of blood T cells in healthy people across ages. Findings and limits, study-wide: As naive T cell percentage varied, TCR beta diversity correlated strongly with it.

Germline CDR1 MNHEY, CDR2 SMNVEV (reference sequence). The CDR3 consists of 14 residues. Those donating, healthy Caucasian individuals from Russia, were aged about 6 to 100. Each donor had ten milliliters of peripheral blood drawn. This clonotype was found a few times. Its antigen is unidentified. Together with a sample-barcoded 5' primer, a J-beta primer mix was included in a second PCR lasting roughly 6 to 12 cycles. TCRdb independently ran MiXCR on the 5' RACE reads; one entry per CDR3 protein. This sample carries some 710,000 distinct CDR3 sequences, around 45% of them seen once, and the ten largest clones take 15% to 20%.

This sequence was found in a man aged 80 or over in good health. This chain joins TRBV27 and TRBJ2-5, with 7 bases lining up with TRBD2. The DNA end is more similar to TRBJ2-7, so the J call may be wrong. Sample: blood. DNA of the CDR3: TGTGCCAGCAGGTCTAGCGGCAACTCCTACGAGCAGTACTTC. Translating it yields CASRSSGNSYEQYF.